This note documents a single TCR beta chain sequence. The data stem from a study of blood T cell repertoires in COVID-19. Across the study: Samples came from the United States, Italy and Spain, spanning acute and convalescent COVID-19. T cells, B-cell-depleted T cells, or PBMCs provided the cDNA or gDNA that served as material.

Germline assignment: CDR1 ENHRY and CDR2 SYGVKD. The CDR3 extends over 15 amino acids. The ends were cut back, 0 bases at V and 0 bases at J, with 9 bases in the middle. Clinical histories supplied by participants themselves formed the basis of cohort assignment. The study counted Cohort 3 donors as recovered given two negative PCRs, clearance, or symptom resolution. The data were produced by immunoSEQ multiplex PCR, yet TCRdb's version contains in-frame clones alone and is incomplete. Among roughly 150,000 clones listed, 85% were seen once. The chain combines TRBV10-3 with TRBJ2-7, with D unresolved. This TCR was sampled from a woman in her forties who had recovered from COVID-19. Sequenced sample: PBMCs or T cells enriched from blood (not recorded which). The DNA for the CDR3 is TGTGCCATCAGTGAGTCCCGAGAGAGCTCCTACGAGCAGTACTTC. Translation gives CAISESRESSYEQYF.